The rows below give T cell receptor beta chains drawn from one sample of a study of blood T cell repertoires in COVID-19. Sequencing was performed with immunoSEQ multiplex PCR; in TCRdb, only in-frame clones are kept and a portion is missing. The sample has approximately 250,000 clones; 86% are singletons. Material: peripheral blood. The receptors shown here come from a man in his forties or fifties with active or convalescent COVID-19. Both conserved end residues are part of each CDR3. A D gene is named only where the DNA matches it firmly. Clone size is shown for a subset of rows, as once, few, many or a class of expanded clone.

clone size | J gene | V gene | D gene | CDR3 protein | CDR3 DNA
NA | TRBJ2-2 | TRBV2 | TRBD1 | CASSLTRRQGETGELFF | TGTGCCAGCAGCCTTACGAGGCGACAGGGTGAAACCGGGGAGCTGTTTTTT
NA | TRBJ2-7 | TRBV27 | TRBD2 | CASSPFPSGASYEQYF | TGTGCCAGCAGTCCCTTTCCTAGCGGAGCCTCCTACGAGCAGTACTTC
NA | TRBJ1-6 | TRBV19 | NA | CASSIGGPLKASPLHF | TGTGCCAGTAGTATAGGCGGGCCTCTTAAGGCATCACCCCTCCACTTT
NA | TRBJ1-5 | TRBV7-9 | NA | CASSRGNQPQHF | TGTGCCAGCAGCCGGGGGAATCAGCCCCAGCATTTT
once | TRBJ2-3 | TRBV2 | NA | CASEFGQLTDTQYF | TGTGCCAGCGAATTCGGACAGCTCACAGATACGCAGTATTTT
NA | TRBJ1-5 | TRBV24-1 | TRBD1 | CATGQGNQPQHF | TGTGCCACTGGACAGGGCAATCAGCCCCAGCATTTT
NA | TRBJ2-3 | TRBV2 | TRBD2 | CASTGGEGTDTQYF | TGTGCCAGCACGGGGGGAGAGGGCACAGATACGCAGTATTTT
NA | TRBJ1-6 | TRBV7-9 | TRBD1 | CASRDGGTGNNSPLHF | TGTGCCAGCCGCGACGGCGGGACAGGGAACAATTCACCCCTCCACTTT
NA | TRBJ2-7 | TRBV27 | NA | CASSWGHSYEQYF | TGTGCCAGCAGTTGGGGACACTCCTACGAGCAGTACTTC
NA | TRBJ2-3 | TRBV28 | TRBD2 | CASSPPGGGYDTQYF | TGTGCCAGCAGCCCTCCTGGCGGGGGTTATGATACGCAGTATTTT
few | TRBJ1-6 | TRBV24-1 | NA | CATSDGQHNSPLHF | TGTGCCACCAGTGATGGGCAGCATAATTCACCCCTCCACTTT
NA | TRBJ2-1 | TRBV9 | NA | CASSVAVAIAAEQFF | TGTGCCAGCAGCGTAGCGGTGGCAATTGCGGCTGAGCAGTTCTTC
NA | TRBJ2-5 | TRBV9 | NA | CASSKTWASWETQYF | TGTGCCAGCAGCAAAACATGGGCATCCTGGGAGACCCAGTACTTC
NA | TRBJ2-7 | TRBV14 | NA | CASSQEIRTYQYEQYF | TGTGCCAGCAGCCAAGAAATTCGGACTTACCAATACGAGCAGTACTTC
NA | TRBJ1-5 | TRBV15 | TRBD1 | CATSGGTGQNQPQHF | TGTGCCACCAGCGGGGGGACAGGGCAAAATCAGCCCCAGCATTTT
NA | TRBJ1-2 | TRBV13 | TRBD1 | CASSFNYRGSYGYTF | TGTGCCAGCAGCTTCAACTACAGGGGGTCCTATGGCTACACCTTC
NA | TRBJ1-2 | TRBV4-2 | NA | CASSQDLGGKYGYTF | TGTGCCAGCAGCCAAGATTTGGGGGGGAAATATGGCTACACCTTC
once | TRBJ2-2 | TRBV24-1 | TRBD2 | CATSDLAGTSGHTGELFF | TGTGCCACCAGTGATTTGGCCGGGACTAGCGGGCACACCGGGGAGCTGTTTTTT
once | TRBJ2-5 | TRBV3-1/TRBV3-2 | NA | CASSHDWAGAQYF | TGTGCCAGCAGCCATGATTGGGCCGGGGCCCAGTACTTC
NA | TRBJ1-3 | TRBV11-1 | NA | CASSLLYGHSGNTIYF | TGTGCCAGCAGCCTACTCTATGGACACTCTGGAAACACCATATATTTT
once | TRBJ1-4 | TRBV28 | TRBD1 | CASSPGQGPEKLFF | TGTGCCAGCAGTCCGGGACAGGGACCCGAAAAACTGTTTTTT
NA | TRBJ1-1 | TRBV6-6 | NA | CASSPRRVSQGNTEAFF | TGTGCCAGCAGTCCCAGGAGAGTCTCGCAGGGGAACACTGAAGCTTTCTTT
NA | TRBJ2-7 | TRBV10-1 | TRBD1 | CASSGGTGGTSYEQYF | TGCGCCAGCAGTGGTGGGACAGGGGGGACCTCCTACGAGCAGTACTTC
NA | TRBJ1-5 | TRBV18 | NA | CASSPRTREGNQPQHF | TGTGCCAGCTCACCACGCACCAGGGAGGGCAATCAGCCCCAGCATTTT
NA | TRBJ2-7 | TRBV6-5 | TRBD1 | CASIGQGGYEQYF | TGTGCCAGCATCGGACAGGGGGGCTACGAGCAGTACTTC
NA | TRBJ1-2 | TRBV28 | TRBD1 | CASTPGTGNGYTF | TGTGCCAGCACCCCCGGGACAGGGAATGGCTACACCTTC
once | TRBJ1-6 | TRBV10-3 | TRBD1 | CAISSGQGQSPLHF | TGTGCCATCAGTTCGGGACAGGGGCAATCACCCCTCCACTTT
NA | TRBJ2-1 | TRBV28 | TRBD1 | CASSLWTGDRNEQFF | TGTGCCAGCAGTTTATGGACAGGGGACCGCAATGAGCAGTTCTTC
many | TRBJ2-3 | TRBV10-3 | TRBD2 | CAISGETSGITDTQYF | TGTGCCATCAGTGGTGAGACTAGCGGAATCACAGATACGCAGTATTTT
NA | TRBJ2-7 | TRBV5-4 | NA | CASSLGGVYEQYF | TGTGCCAGCAGCTTGGGGGGGGTCTACGAGCAGTACTTC
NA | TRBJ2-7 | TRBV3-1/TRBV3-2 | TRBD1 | CASSPPTGAGLEQYF | TGTGCCAGCAGCCCCCCGACAGGGGCCGGGCTCGAGCAGTACTTC
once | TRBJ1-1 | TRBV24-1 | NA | CATRAPGEGEGTEAFF | TGTGCCACCAGGGCCCCGGGGGAGGGAGAGGGGACTGAAGCTTTCTTT
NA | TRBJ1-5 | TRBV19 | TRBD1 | CASTAHRGLIGNQPQHF | TGTGCCAGTACCGCCCACAGGGGGCTGATCGGCAATCAGCCCCAGCATTTT
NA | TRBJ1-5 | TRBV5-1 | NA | CASSSGEDGQPQHF | TGCGCCAGCAGCTCGGGGGAAGACGGTCAGCCCCAGCATTTT
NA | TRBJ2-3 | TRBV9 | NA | CASSPTASTDTQYF | TGTGCCAGCAGCCCCACAGCTAGCACAGATACGCAGTATTTT
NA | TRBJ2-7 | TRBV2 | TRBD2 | CASSEGSGTSYEQYF | TGTGCCAGCAGTGAGGGTAGCGGGACCTCCTACGAGCAGTACTTC
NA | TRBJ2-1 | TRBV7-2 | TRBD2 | CASRWAWTSGYNEQFF | TGTGCCAGCAGGTGGGCCTGGACTAGCGGTTACAATGAGCAGTTCTTC
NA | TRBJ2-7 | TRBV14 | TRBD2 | CASSRTSGRYEQYF | TGTGCCAGCAGCCGCACTAGCGGGAGGTACGAGCAGTACTTC
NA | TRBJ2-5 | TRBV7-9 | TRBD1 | CASSALTGGGQETQYF | TGTGCCAGCAGCGCGTTGACAGGGGGAGGCCAAGAGACCCAGTACTTC
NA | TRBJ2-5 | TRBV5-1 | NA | CASSLEVRKTQYF | TGCGCCAGCAGCTTGGAGGTGCGGAAGACCCAGTACTTC
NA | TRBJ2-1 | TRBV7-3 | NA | CASSFRRQSNEQFF | TGTGCCAGCAGCTTCCGTAGACAATCCAATGAGCAGTTCTTC
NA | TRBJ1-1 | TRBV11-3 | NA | CASSRTARGVEAFF | TGTGCCAGCAGCCGGACAGCCCGGGGCGTTGAAGCTTTCTTT
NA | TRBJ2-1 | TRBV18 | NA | CATSPGAQTNEQFF | TGTGCCACCTCACCGGGGGCTCAGACTAATGAGCAGTTCTTC
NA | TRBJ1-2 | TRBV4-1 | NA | CASSQDSARLYGYTF | TGCGCCAGCAGCCAGGACAGCGCCCGCCTCTATGGCTACACCTTC
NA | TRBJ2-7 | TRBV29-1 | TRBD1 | CSGLGQGAYEQYF | TGCAGCGGCTTGGGTCAGGGGGCCTACGAGCAGTACTTC
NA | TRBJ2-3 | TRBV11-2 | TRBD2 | CASSLVAGVTDTQYF | TGTGCCAGCAGCTTAGTTGCGGGAGTGACAGATACGCAGTATTTT
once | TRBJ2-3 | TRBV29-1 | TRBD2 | CSARGTRGGYF | TGCAGCGCCCGGGGGACTAGGGGAGGATATTTT
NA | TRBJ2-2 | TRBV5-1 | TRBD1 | CASSLRGPGQSTGELFF | TGCGCCAGCAGCTTGAGGGGACCGGGACAGAGCACCGGGGAGCTGTTTTTT
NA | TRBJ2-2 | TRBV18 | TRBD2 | CASSSTSGFTGELFF | TGTGCCAGTTCCTCGACTAGCGGGTTCACCGGGGAGCTGTTTTTT
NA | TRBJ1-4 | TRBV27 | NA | CASSLEGSRRKLFF | TGTGCCAGCAGTTTAGAGGGTTCGCGGAGAAAACTGTTTTTT
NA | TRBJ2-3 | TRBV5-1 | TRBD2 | CASSTGTSGSDTQYF | TGCGCCAGCAGCACTGGGACTAGCGGGAGTGATACGCAGTATTTT
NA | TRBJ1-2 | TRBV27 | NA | CASSLQGLGGYTF | TGTGCCAGCAGTTTACAGGGTCTGGGCGGCTACACCTTC
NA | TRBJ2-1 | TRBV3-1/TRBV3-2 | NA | CASGLRGGPGNEQFF | TGTGCCAGCGGGCTGAGGGGGGGTCCGGGAAATGAGCAGTTCTTC
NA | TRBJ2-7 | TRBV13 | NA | CASSPSATAPAYEQYF | TGTGCCAGCAGTCCCAGTGCGACAGCGCCTGCCTACGAGCAGTACTTC